The T cell receptor beta chain described here comes from a study of blood T cells in healthy people across ages. Study-wide findings and caveats: Comparison with aged donors showed that long-lived donors had more naive CD4+ cells and higher diversity. Unsorted PBMC input precluded a conclusive naive versus antigen-experienced comparison.

This clonotype was counted many times. Its antigen is unknown. The junction departs from germline at one end; a sequencing error may be responsible. PCR was performed a second time for about 7 to 11 cycles using a sample-barcoded 5' primer and a J-beta primer mix. The template-switch adaptor was a 5' adaptor with 12 random nucleotides. It tagged each cDNA molecule. TCRdb passed the 5' RACE reads through MiXCR, listing each CDR3 protein once. The data contain over 1.5 million distinct CDR3 sequences, 49% of them seen just once; the ten biggest clones take up approximately 2.1%. The CDR3 has 13 residues. CDR1 is SGHRS, CDR2 YFSETQ, per germline.

The chain employs TRBV5-1 and TRBJ2-5; D is perhaps TRBD2 (5 bases). What was sequenced was blood. The TCR comes from a woman in her 40s in good health. DNA for the CDR3: TGTGCTAGCAGCTCGGGATCTCAAGAGACCCAGTACTTC. It specifies CASSSGSQETQYF.